This TCR beta chain was captured by sequencing in a study of type 1 regulatory T cells. Study details: T-allo10 is an in vitro-generated, Tr1-enriched CD4 T cell product specific for alloantigen.

Notes on this clonotype: Its specificity is unknown.

CDR3 length equals 17 residues. The V and J ends lost 7 bases and 5 bases, in that order; junction bases with no gene match: 15. Germline V CDR1 and CDR2: MNHEY, SVGEGT. Study-wide results and caveats: Tr1 cells had a more restricted TCR repertoire than non-Tr1 cells.

Via MiXCR, TCRdb re-called the reads, giving one row per CDR3 protein. The sample shows 70,000 or so distinct CDR3 sequences, about 20% of them seen only once. The sample comprised cultured type 1 regulatory T (Tr1) cells, either the whole culture or a sorted fraction (not recorded which). The J gene is TRBJ2-5, the V gene TRBV6-2 or TRBV6-3, with 11 bases that match TRBD2. This receptor was obtained from a human donor in good health. The CDR3 bases are TGTGCCAGCATCCTAGGTACTAGCGGGAGAGATGAGGAGACCCAGTACTTC. Protein: CASILGTSGRDEETQYF.